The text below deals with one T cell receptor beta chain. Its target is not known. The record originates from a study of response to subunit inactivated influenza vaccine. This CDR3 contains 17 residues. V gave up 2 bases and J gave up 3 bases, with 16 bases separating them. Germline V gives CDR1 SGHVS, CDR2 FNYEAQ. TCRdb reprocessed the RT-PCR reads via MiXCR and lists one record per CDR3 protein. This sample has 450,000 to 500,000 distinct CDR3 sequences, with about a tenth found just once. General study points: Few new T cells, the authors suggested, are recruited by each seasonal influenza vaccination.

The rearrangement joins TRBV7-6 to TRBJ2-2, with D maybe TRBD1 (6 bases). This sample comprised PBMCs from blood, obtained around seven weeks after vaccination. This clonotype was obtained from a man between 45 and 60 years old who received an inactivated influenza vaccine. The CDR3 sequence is CASSLYRTGSHTGELFF. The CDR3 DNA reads TGTGCCAGCAGCTTATACCGAACAGGGTCGCACACCGGGGAGCTGTTTTTT.